Included here is one TCR beta chain sequence, with context. The count of this clonotype is one. The antigen it binds to is not known. The junction does not match germline at one end; this may be a read error. These data originate in a study of regulatory T cells after allogeneic stem cell transplantation (dated by TCRdb to the late 2010s). Broadly, across the study: Patients were divided into groups based on whether acute graft-versus-host disease developed within 100 days of stem cell transplantation. CD4+CD25+CD127- regulatory T cells were obtained from patient PBMCs by means of fluorescence-activated cell sorting. Conventional CD4+ T cells defined as CD4+CD25+/-CD127+ were also sorted and TCR-sequenced for comparison in the study. The regulatory T-cell TCR repertoire after allogeneic stem cell transplantation was compared between patients with and without acute graft-versus-host disease.

From the cysteine up to the phenylalanine, the CDR3 has a length of 16 residues. The kept DNA is CDR3 alone, 48 bases in frame from the first base. Based on the germline V gene, the CDR1 and CDR2 sequences are SGHRS and YFSETQ. The research as a whole found: In non-GvHD patients, the top 10 regulatory T-cell clones took up a significantly larger share of the repertoire, which suggests expansion of presumably allo-specific protective clones. The small patient sample size meant the findings required validation in a larger cohort. Compared with patients who had graft-versus-host disease, patients without the disease had a regulatory T-cell TCR repertoire that was more focused and less diverse. None of the regulatory T-cell clones was shared across all patients, and no significant correlation was found between sorted cell numbers and the inverse Simpson index. Conventional CD4+ T-cell repertoire diversity did not differ significantly between patients with and without graft-versus-host disease.

Sequencing took place on an Illumina MiSeq. The SMARTer RACE cDNA Amplification kit was used to reverse transcribe the RNA, and the TCR beta CDR3 region was then amplified. RNA from sorted cells was extracted with the RNeasy Mini Kit. Illumina paired-end sequencing was used to sequence the TCR beta amplicons. Processing in the source paper ran as follows. MiXCR, VDJtools and the tcR R package were the tools used to analyze the TCR repertoire. The inverse Simpson index served to quantify diversity, and clones were sorted into rare, small, medium or expanded bins based on their proportion of the repertoire. The public reads were reprocessed in TCRdb via fastp at Q25 and MiXCR, keeping in-frame beta chains. Rows merge per CDR3 protein into single entries with the most common DNA and genes. TCRdb, rather than the study authors, made the V and J calls. The sample yields about 5,000 distinct CDR3 sequences; approximately 97% were counted once. Roughly 40% of the sample rests with the top ten.

The sample's time point, from its label and the paper: 30 days after allogeneic hematopoietic stem cell transplantation. At 30 days after allogeneic hematopoietic stem cell transplantation, peripheral blood mononuclear cells were collected from the patients. The chain is assembled from TRBV5-1 and TRBJ2-7, with 8 junctional bases fitting TRBD1. The sequencing used sorted CD4+ T cells from blood (whether regulatory or conventional is not recorded), collected 30 days after allogeneic stem cell transplant. This clonotype was sampled from a human patient who had an allogeneic stem cell transplant, so the T cells may come from the graft donor. This receptor carries the CDR3 CAGSRTAGTGTYEQYF. The nucleotides read TGCGCCGGCAGCCGTACCGCCGGGACAGGAACCTACGAGCAGTACTTC.